The rows below give T cell receptor beta chains drawn from one sample of a study of synovial regulatory T cells in juvenile arthritis. Profiled with immunoSEQ multiplex PCR; TCRdb holds only in-frame clones, not every one. The sample table includes 8,000 to 10,000 clones. The sequenced sample was Treg cells from blood. Source of these receptors: a donor between 2 and 29 years old with juvenile idiopathic arthritis. Both conserved end residues are part of each CDR3.

>TRBJ1-3|TRBV11-2
CASSLARVGNTIYF
>TRBJ2-7|TRBV7-9
CASSHYPGLAGGSYEQYF
>TRBJ2-1|TRBV7-9
CASSSQREYRGEQFF
>TRBJ2-3|TRBV18
CASSPWASGLASTDTQYF
>TRBJ2-7|TRBV5-1
CASSLDGDSTYEQYF
>TRBJ2-1|TRBV7-2
CASSTSDRGRNEQFF
>TRBJ2-7|TRBV6-5
CASRGTGGYEQYF
>TRBJ2-7|TRBV2
CASSRVSYEQYF
>TRBJ2-3|TRBV5-6
CASSDLAGKTDTQYF
>TRBJ1-2|TRBV18
CASSRTDYGYTF
>TRBJ2-5|TRBV6-1
CASRASGGRETQYF
>TRBJ2-7|TRBV20-1
CSARTAYEQYF
>TRBJ1-1|TRBV19
CASSFHRDHTEAFF
>TRBJ2-1|TRBV6-1
CASSMTGAYNEQFF
>TRBJ1-5|TRBV5-6
CASSPGTGNHQPQHF
>TRBJ2-7|TRBV6-1
CASSLNRYEQYF
>TRBJ1-2|TRBV5-5
CASSVQGARGYTF
>TRBJ2-7|TRBV6-1
CASSSPYEQYF
>TRBJ1-2|TRBV6-6
CASSYSGAASYTF
>TRBJ2-1|TRBV5-6
CASSLSATPTNEQFF
>TRBJ2-1|TRBV6-1
CASSELLAGVSYNEQFF
>TRBJ1-2|TRBV20-1
CSATGVNGYTF
>TRBJ2-2|TRBV10-3
CAISGAGGPRTGELFF
>TRBJ1-3|TRBV2
CASSSGFAGNTIYF
>TRBJ1-6|TRBV6-1
CASTEAWGRNSPLHF
>TRBJ2-6|TRBV11-2
CASSLGGAGANVLTF
>TRBJ1-4|TRBV7-2
CASSLHPGNQATNEKLFF
>TRBJ2-7|TRBV6-6
CASSLSGGRAPYEQYF
>TRBJ2-1|TRBV12-5
CASGLVPALRIEQFF